This passage covers 6 T cell receptor beta chains from one sample sequenced in a study of blood T cell repertoires in COVID-19. Data came from immunoSEQ multiplex PCR; TCRdb stores just in-frame clones and leaves some out. The data hold roughly 190,000 clones, with less than 90% observed a single time. Sample: peripheral blood. The origin of the receptors is an older woman with COVID-19, enrolled during active disease.

J is TRBJ2-1 and V is TRBV18; TRBD2 matches at 8 bases. The CDR3 is 19 amino acids. Germline loops: CDR1 KGHSH, CDR2 LQKENI. The V gene end was trimmed by 2 bases and the J gene end by 2 bases; junction bases not matched to a gene: 14. Written as DNA, the CDR3 is TGTGCCAGCTCACCAAGGCTACTAGCGGCGAGGATCGCCTACAATGAGCAGTTCTTC. Protein: CASSPRLLAARIAYNEQFF.

The chain joins TRBV12-5 to TRBJ2-7; possibly TRBD1 for D (6 bases). V lost 2 bases to trimming and J lost 2 bases, with 13 bases between them. Germline V gene data show CDR1 as LGHNT and CDR2 as FRNRAP. The CDR3 runs 15 residues. The CDR3 here is CASGLPNRVPYEQYF. The DNA for the CDR3 is TGTGCTAGTGGTTTGCCCAACAGGGTACCCTACGAGCAGTACTTC.

V gene TRBV5-1 combines with J gene TRBJ2-2; tentatively, D is TRBD1 (7 bases). CDR3 length: 16 amino acids. Germline V gene sequence: CDR1 SGHRS, CDR2 YFSETQ. V was clipped by 3 bases and J by 5 bases, with 17 bases between them. The CDR3 here is CASSWGDRQGTGELFF. CDR3 nucleotides: TGCGCCAGCAGCTGGGGGGACAGACAGGGAACCGGGGAGCTGTTTTTT.

This chain connects TRBV10-3 to TRBJ2-3, with 7 positions matching TRBD2. In germline, CDR1 is ENHRY, CDR2 SYGVKD. The CDR3 runs to 15 residues. Losses at the gene ends were 6 bases for V and 4 bases for J; bases not matched to a gene: 10. The CDR3 coding sequence is TGTGCCATCAGGAAGAGGGCGGGAGACGCAGATACGCAGTATTTT. This gives the protein CAIRKRAGDADTQYF.

The chain has TRBV19 and TRBJ2-1, with D uncertain. Trimming cost V 7 bases and J 6 bases, with 19 bases left between them. The CDR3 has 15 amino acids. Per the germline V gene, CDR1 is LNHDA and CDR2 is SQIVND (reference sequence). CDR3 in amino acids: CASTARHSLANEQFF. The CDR3 coding sequence is TGTGCCAGTACTGCGAGACATTCCCTCGCCAATGAGCAGTTCTTC.

The chain employs TRBV24-1 and TRBJ2-3, with D maybe TRBD1 (5 bases). The germline V gene has CDR1 KGHDR and CDR2 SFDVKD. This CDR3 contains 13 residues. Trimming removed 5 bases from V and 5 bases from J, with 10 bases in between. CDR3 protein: CATSVQGGDTQYF. As DNA, the CDR3 is TGTGCCACCAGTGTCCAGGGTGGAGATACGCAGTATTTT.